Following are 13 T cell receptor beta chains from one sample sequenced in a study of Ad26.COV2.S vaccination and SARS-CoV-2 variants. The protocol was immunoSEQ multiplex PCR, while the TCRdb copy is restricted to in-frame clones and leaves out a portion. The data show 400,000 to 450,000 clones, with 80% to 95% seen just once and 4.3% held by the top ten. Described treatment: 15 to 20 received Ad26.COV2.S at low or high dose, single or two shots; several received placebo; per-sample allocation not given. Specimen acquisition occurred on day 63 following the initial vaccine or placebo injection. This specimen consisted of peripheral blood, obtained in a trial of Ad26.COV2.S vaccine versus placebo. Every receptor here comes from a person aged 18 to 59 who received the Ad26.COV2.S COVID-19 vaccine or a placebo.

The rearrangement joins TRBV29-1 to TRBJ1-5; D remains ambiguous. The CDR3 runs to 15 residues. CDR1 SQVTM and CDR2 ANQGSEA come from the germline V gene. V lost 6 bases, J lost 6 bases, and 21 bases lay in between. In nucleotides, the CDR3 is TGCAGCGTGTCGGGCAGAAGGGAGCGGATTCAGCCCCAGCATTTT. Amino acid sequence: CSVSGRRERIQPQHF.

V and J are TRBV9 and TRBJ2-3; D gene ambiguous. V gave up 0 bases and J gave up 4 bases, with 9 bases separating them. Germline loops: CDR1 SGDLS, CDR2 YYNGEE. The CDR3 is made up of 14 amino acids. CDR3 nucleotide sequence: TGTGCCAGCAGCGTAGGAGTTCTGGCAGATACGCAGTATTTT. Translating gives CASSVGVLADTQYF.

V usage is TRBV20-1 and J usage is TRBJ2-5; D unclear. V gave up 5 bases and J gave up 2 bases, with 6 bases separating them. This CDR3 region has 11 residues. Germline V gives CDR1 DFQATT, CDR2 SNEGSKA (reference sequence). The CDR3 coding sequence is TGCAGTGCTGTACAGCAAGAGACCCAGTACTTC. Translating gives CSAVQQETQYF.

This clone was observed a single time. This chain joins TRBV28 and TRBJ1-1; 8 positions agree with TRBD1. This CDR3 is built from 13 residues. Germline V CDR1 and CDR2: MDHEN, SYDVKM. Trimming removed 8 bases from V and 3 bases from J; junction bases left unmatched: 5. The CDR3 DNA follows: TGTGCCAGCCGCGGGACAGGCGACACTGAAGCTTTCTTT. Translation gives CASRGTGDTEAFF.

V and J are TRBV27 and TRBJ2-7, with D possibly TRBD1 on 5 matching bases. V gave up 4 bases and J gave up 2 bases, with 12 bases separating them. The CDR3 loop spans 14 amino acids. Per the germline V gene, CDR1 is MNHEY and CDR2 is SMNVEV (reference sequence). CDR3 DNA: TGTGCCAGCAGTTCTCGACAGCCCACCTACGAGCAGTACTTC. This translates into CASSSRQPTYEQYF.

This clone showed up just a few times. The gene calls are TRBV6-5 and TRBJ2-7, with 9 bases that match TRBD2. Per the germline V gene, CDR1 is MNHEY and CDR2 is SVGAGI. The CDR3 covers 13 residues. With V trimmed by 6 bases and J by 4 bases, 4 bases remained unmatched. CDR3 protein: CASRASGTYEQYF. DNA for the CDR3: TGTGCCAGCAGGGCTAGCGGGACGTACGAGCAGTACTTC.

The CDR3 coding sequence is TGTGCCAGCAGCTCACTGGGGGGGCCCGCCTACGAGCAGTACTTC. It yields the protein CASSSLGGPAYEQYF. The V and J genes are TRBV7-2 and TRBJ2-7, with D possibly TRBD2 on 7 matching bases. This CDR3 is 15 amino acids long. CDR1 SGHTA and CDR2 FQGNSA come from the germline V gene. Trimming cost V 4 bases and J 2 bases, with 15 bases left between them.

The rearrangement links TRBV27 to TRBJ2-5, with TRBD2 matching 8 bases. The CDR3 contains 14 residues. CDR1 and CDR2 from the germline V gene are MNHEY and SMNVEV (reference sequence). V was pared by 5 bases and J by 4 bases, with 6 bases of the junction left unmatched. The CDR3 DNA reads TGTGCCAGCAGTCCCCGAGCGGGAGTAGAGACCCAGTACTTC. Protein: CASSPRAGVETQYF.

The J gene is TRBJ2-1, the V gene TRBV24-1, with 8 bases fitting TRBD2. The V gene's germline CDR1 is KGHDR and CDR2 SFDVKD. Losses at the gene ends were 1 base for V and 0 bases for J; bases not matched to a gene: 1. CDR3 size: 16 residues. The CDR3 reads CATSDLSGSSYNEQFF. CDR3 coding DNA: TGTGCCACCAGTGATTTAAGCGGGAGCTCCTACAATGAGCAGTTCTTC.

The chain joins TRBV10-3 to TRBJ2-5; unclear D gene. Deletions cut 4 bases from V and 3 bases from J, with 9 bases between. Germline V gene lookup returns CDR1 ENHRY and CDR2 SYGVKD. The CDR3 has 13 residues. The CDR3 reads CAISGGSKETQYF. The CDR3 DNA is TGTGCCATCAGTGGTGGTAGTAAAGAGACCCAGTACTTC.

V is TRBV6-2 or TRBV6-3 and J is TRBJ2-5; weak D call: TRBD1 (5 bases). This CDR3 contains 15 residues. V lost 2 bases and J 1 base, leaving 11 bases between the germline ends. CDR1 and CDR2 from the germline V gene are MNHEY and SVGEGT. The CDR3 sequence: CASSYGAGFQETQYF. CDR3 bases: TGTGCCAGCAGTTACGGGGCCGGGTTCCAAGAGACCCAGTACTTC.

This rearrangement joins TRBV5-1 to TRBJ2-5; 9 positions match TRBD2. CDR1 is SGHRS, CDR2 YFSETQ, per germline. The ends lost 0 bases at V and 4 bases at J; junction bases unmatched: 4. The CDR3 extends over 15 amino acids. The CDR3 protein is CASSLELAGLETQYF. The CDR3, as DNA: TGCGCCAGCAGCTTGGAGCTAGCGGGATTAGAGACCCAGTACTTC.

This clone was seen a single time. The J gene is TRBJ2-3, the V gene TRBV10-3; no definite D call. In germline, CDR1 is ENHRY, CDR2 SYGVKD. V lost 2 bases and J 2 bases, leaving 11 bases between the germline ends. There are 15 residues in the CDR3. CDR3 protein: CAISEGGSDTDTQYF. CDR3 nucleotides: TGTGCCATCAGTGAGGGCGGAAGTGACACAGATACGCAGTATTTT.